This TCR beta chain is from a study of shared clonotypes between healthy human individuals. The CDR3 is 15 residues long. Germline-derived CDR1 and CDR2 are MGHDK and SYGVNS. V lost 5 bases and J lost 0, with 10 bases in between. Measured with immunoSEQ multiplex PCR; TCRdb has only the in-frame clones, and not every one. Among 2,500,000 or so clones listed, about nine tenths were seen once. This chain joins TRBV25-1 and TRBJ1-4; D remains ambiguous. Sequencing was done on a sample of naive CD4+ T cells from PBMCs. Subset: CD45RA+ positively selected. The source is a man aged 18 to 29 in good health. Some clones in this sample may be carry-over from other donors' samples. The CDR3 loop reads CASSLTAPTNEKLFF. The CDR3 DNA reads TGTGCCAGCAGTCTCACGGCGCCAACTAATGAAAAACTGTTTTTT.